The sequence of this T cell receptor (beta chain) was determined in a study of cytomegalovirus exposure and HLA in healthy donors. In the study overall: The 130 or so validation repertoires and the 666 first-cohort repertoires shared a platform, a later analysis reported. Study-wide points: The study labeled 150 to 200 TCR beta chains cytomegalovirus-associated.

This clone showed up just a few times. Antigen: not known. V was cut by 4 bases and J by 6 bases, with 12 bases left in between. The CDR3 has 13 residues. Per the germline V gene, CDR1 is PRHDT and CDR2 is FYEKMQ (reference sequence). Method: immunoSEQ multiplex PCR; TCRdb's copy keeps in-frame clones and lacks some. The table includes about 330,000 clones, about nine tenths detected once. This chain joins TRBV13 and TRBJ1-1; D is perhaps TRBD1 (5 bases). The TCR comes from a woman aged 25 to 39 in good health and CMV-seropositive. Source material: PBMCs. As DNA, the CDR3 is TGTGCCAGCAGCTCAGAAGACAGCCCTGAAGCTTTCTTT. Protein product: CASSSEDSPEAFF.